The rows below give T cell receptor beta chains drawn from one sample of a study of blood T cell repertoires in COVID-19. The repertoire was sequenced with immunoSEQ multiplex PCR; TCRdb's copy has only in-frame clones and lacks some. Among under 350,000 clones listed, 65% to 90% were seen once. Sequencing used peripheral blood. The source of these receptors is a human donor in a cohort sampled during active COVID-19. CDR3s include the opening cysteine and the closing phenylalanine or tryptophan. D genes are given only for firm matches. The size of a clone is reported for some rows only, either as once, few or many, or as a class for expanded clones.

clone size,V gene,D gene,J gene,CDR3 protein,CDR3 DNA
NA,TRBV27,NA,TRBJ2-3,CASSFLITDTQYF,TGTGCCAGCAGTTTTTTAATAACAGATACGCAGTATTTT
once,TRBV6-1,NA,TRBJ1-2,CASSEALGRGNYGYTF,TGTGCCAGCAGTGAAGCGCTTGGCAGGGGTAACTATGGCTACACCTTC
NA,TRBV15,TRBD2,TRBJ2-2,CATSSRASGRGDTGELFF,TGTGCCACCAGCAGTAGGGCTAGCGGGAGAGGGGACACCGGGGAGCTGTTTTTT
NA,TRBV7-9,TRBD2,TRBJ2-5,CASSLTSGAETQYF,TGTGCCAGCAGCTTGACTAGCGGGGCGGAGACCCAGTACTTC
once,TRBV28,NA,TRBJ2-1,CASSFIRKEGRQFF,TGTGCCAGCAGTTTTATAAGGAAGGAGGGGCGGCAGTTCTTC
NA,TRBV19,NA,TRBJ1-4,CASSRRGGTNEKLFF,TGTGCCAGTAGTCGAAGGGGAGGAACTAATGAAAAACTGTTTTTT
NA,TRBV2,NA,TRBJ1-1,CASSAIRSNRVPEAFF,TGTGCCAGCAGTGCTATCCGGTCCAACAGGGTCCCTGAAGCTTTCTTT
NA,TRBV25-1,NA,TRBJ2-7,CASSELSGTYEQYF,TGTGCCAGCAGTGAATTAAGCGGAACCTACGAGCAGTACTTC
NA,TRBV19,TRBD2,TRBJ2-7,CASSKSSNRGGSSYEQYF,TGTGCCAGTAGCAAATCTTCGAATCGCGGGGGGAGCTCCTACGAGCAGTACTTC
few,TRBV2,NA,TRBJ2-7,CASSFSAGYSSYEQYF,TGTGCCAGCAGTTTCAGCGCGGGGTACAGCTCCTACGAGCAGTACTTC
once,TRBV28,NA,TRBJ2-2,CASSSLGEALGSGELFF,TGTGCCAGCAGTTCCCTAGGGGAGGCCCTTGGTTCCGGGGAGCTGTTTTTT
NA,TRBV19,NA,TRBJ1-2,CASNRQDYGYTF,TGTGCCAGCAACCGACAGGACTATGGCTACACCTTC
once,TRBV28,NA,TRBJ1-4,CASRQTTGKLFF,TGTGCCAGCAGGCAGACCACAGGGAAACTGTTTTTT
NA,TRBV18,NA,TRBJ1-2,CASSPEGHGYGYTF,TGTGCCAGCTCCCCTGAGGGACATGGCTATGGCTACACCTTC
NA,TRBV3-1/TRBV3-2,TRBD2,TRBJ2-5,CASSRTSGRKETQYF,TGTGCCAGCAGCCGGACTAGCGGGAGGAAAGAGACCCAGTACTTC
NA,TRBV28,NA,TRBJ2-1,CASSSSPSGARRNEQFF,TGTGCCAGCAGCTCTAGTCCCTCCGGAGCAAGGAGGAATGAGCAGTTCTTC
once,TRBV9,TRBD1,TRBJ2-5,CASSVTDGRGETQYF,TGTGCCAGCAGCGTGACGGACGGCAGGGGGGAGACCCAGTACTTC
NA,TRBV3-1/TRBV3-2,NA,TRBJ2-5,CASSQESPETQYF,TGTGCCAGCAGCCAAGAAAGCCCAGAGACCCAGTACTTC
NA,TRBV30,NA,TRBJ1-2,CALTELYGYTF,TGTGCCTTGACAGAGCTCTATGGCTACACCTTC
NA,TRBV12-5,NA,TRBJ2-1,CASGSIRGSVQFF,TGTGCTAGTGGCTCCATCCGGGGTTCTGTGCAGTTCTTC
NA,TRBV10-2,NA,TRBJ2-5,CASSVLDSETQYF,TGCGCCAGCAGTGTTCTAGATTCAGAGACCCAGTACTTC
NA,TRBV9,TRBD2,TRBJ2-1,CASSVGASGLMSEQFF,TGTGCCAGCAGCGTAGGGGCTAGCGGGTTGATGAGTGAGCAGTTCTTC
NA,TRBV30,NA,TRBJ1-5,CAWSRGLRELPQHF,TGTGCCTGGAGTCGCGGCCTCCGGGAATTGCCCCAGCATTTT
NA,TRBV11-3,NA,TRBJ2-3,CASSPGRQARDTQYF,TGTGCCAGCAGCCCGGGAAGACAGGCCCGAGATACGCAGTATTTT
NA,TRBV2,NA,TRBJ2-1,CASRKGGINEQFF,TGTGCCAGCAGAAAGGGGGGGATCAATGAGCAGTTCTTC
many,TRBV6-5,NA,TRBJ2-1,CASSYSTGVVGNEQFF,TGTGCCAGCAGTTACTCGACAGGCGTAGTAGGCAATGAGCAGTTCTTC
NA,TRBV5-4,NA,TRBJ2-5,CASSLRGTQETQYF,TGTGCCAGCAGCTTGCGGGGTACTCAAGAGACCCAGTACTTC
NA,TRBV11-2,TRBD2,TRBJ2-3,CASSLSVAGGTDTQYF,TGTGCCAGCAGCCTTAGTGTGGCGGGAGGAACAGATACGCAGTATTTT
NA,TRBV16,NA,TRBJ1-6,CASSLSAGNSPLHF,TGTGCCAGCAGCTTATCGGCCGGGAATTCACCCCTCCACTTT
NA,TRBV27,NA,TRBJ1-5,CASSLSTEDQPQHF,TGTGCCAGCAGTTTATCAACGGAGGATCAGCCCCAGCATTTT
NA,TRBV6-5,NA,TRBJ1-1,CASTSIQGAITEAFF,TGTGCCAGCACGAGCATACAGGGAGCGATCACTGAAGCTTTCTTT
NA,TRBV29-1,NA,TRBJ1-5,CSVGIDSQGPQHF,TGCAGCGTTGGTATAGACAGTCAGGGGCCCCAGCATTTT
NA,TRBV3-1/TRBV3-2,TRBD1,TRBJ1-6,CASSQGTVGTNSPLHF,TGTGCCAGCAGCCAGGGGACAGTTGGGACTAATTCACCCCTCCACTTT
few,TRBV7-9,TRBD1,TRBJ1-3,CASSSGQGASGNTIYF,TGTGCCAGCAGCTCGGGACAGGGGGCTTCTGGAAACACCATATATTTT
NA,TRBV9,NA,TRBJ1-6,CASSVEAEASPLHF,TGTGCCAGCAGCGTAGAGGCGGAAGCGTCACCCCTCCACTTT
NA,TRBV5-1,TRBD1,TRBJ1-4,CASSQKDRGEEKLFF,TGCGCCAGCAGCCAGAAAGACAGGGGGGAAGAAAAACTGTTTTTT
NA,TRBV6-5,TRBD1,TRBJ2-7,CATGQGRHEQYF,TGTGCCACCGGACAGGGTCGACACGAGCAGTACTTC
NA,TRBV3-1/TRBV3-2,NA,TRBJ2-1,CASSQDSRSFF,TGTGCCAGCAGCCAAGATTCGAGGTCTTTCTTC
NA,TRBV30,TRBD1,TRBJ2-5,CAWSLLPLSGQRPETQYF,TGTGCCTGGAGCCTTTTGCCACTCTCGGGACAGAGGCCCGAGACCCAGTACTTC
NA,TRBV30,TRBD1,TRBJ1-2,CAWRGQGARVKGYTF,TGTGCCTGGAGGGGACAGGGGGCGCGTGTTAAAGGCTACACCTTC
NA,TRBV28,TRBD2,TRBJ2-3,CASRGPSGGSWDTQYF,TGTGCCAGCAGGGGGCCTTCGGGAGGGAGTTGGGATACGCAGTATTTT
NA,TRBV12-3/TRBV12-4,NA,TRBJ2-1,CASSLTGNEQFF,TGTGCCAGCAGTTTAACCGGGAATGAGCAGTTCTTC